The TCR beta chain described here comes from a study of T cell responses to AZD1222 COVID-19 vaccine. The CDR3 runs to 16 residues. Trimming removed 1 base at V and 0 bases at J, with 10 bases between. Germline V gives CDR1 LNHDA, CDR2 SQIVND (reference sequence). Only in-frame clones appear in the TCRdb table, and some are missing; sequencing was by immunoSEQ multiplex PCR. The data show fewer than 85,000 clones, with roughly nine tenths seen just once and 4.2% held by the top ten. Sequencing used peripheral blood, obtained on day 0 of AZD1222 vaccination. This sequence originates from an adult in good health. The chain combines TRBV19 with TRBJ1-5; D is uncertain. CDR3 coding DNA: TGTGCCAGTAGTATAGGAAGGGCTTATAGCAATCAGCCCCAGCATTTT. It specifies CASSIGRAYSNQPQHF.